The 6 T cell receptor beta chains below come from one sample, sequenced in a study of cytomegalovirus exposure and HLA in healthy donors. Use of 60 Vbeta and 13 Jbeta primers characterized the PCR. Sequencing used immunoSEQ multiplex PCR; TCRdb keeps in-frame clones, though not all of them. The sample includes some 250,000 clones, about 81% of them seen just once. The material sequenced was PBMCs. These receptors all come from a woman aged 40 to 55 in good health and CMV-seropositive.

The chain is built from TRBV4-3 and TRBJ2-2; a weak D match, TRBD2 (7 bases). Germline-derived CDR1 and CDR2 are LGHNA and YSLEER. Between the trimmed V and J ends, which lost 4 bases and 8 bases, there was a span of 20 bases. This CDR3 is 16 amino acids long. CDR3 region: CASSPRRGGPSGELFF. Here the CDR3 DNA reads TGCGCCAGCAGCCCACGAAGGGGGGGGCCATCAGGGGAGCTGTTTTTT.

This clone was seen a handful of times. V is TRBV2 and J is TRBJ2-1, with a weak D call TRBD1 (6 bases). CDR3 length: 15 amino acids. Germline values: CDR1 SNHLY, CDR2 FYNNEI. V was cut by 0 bases and J by 8 bases, with 14 bases left in between. In DNA form, the CDR3 reads TGTGCCAGCAGTGAAGCGTTCCAACAGGGCGATGAGCAGTTCTTC. Translated, it gives CASSEAFQQGDEQFF.

The V gene is TRBV25-1, the J gene TRBJ2-7; the match to TRBD2 covers 10 bases. Germline V lookup: CDR1 MGHDK, CDR2 SYGVNS. CDR3 length: 14 residues. The trim removed 1 base at V and 5 bases at J, leaving 2 bases unmatched. CDR3 nucleotide sequence: TGTGCCAGCAGTGAATGGGGGACTAGCGACGAGCAGTACTTC. Translated, it gives CASSEWGTSDEQYF.

The rearrangement uses TRBV7-8 and TRBJ2-7, with a possible D match to TRBD2 (5 bases). The CDR3 has 14 residues. V was shortened by 4 bases and J by 3 bases, with 13 bases between the two germline ends. Germline V gene sequence: CDR1 SGHVS, CDR2 FQNEAQ. The CDR3 spells CASSSPGLVYEQYF. As DNA, the CDR3 is TGTGCCAGCAGCTCACCAGGACTTGTCTACGAGCAGTACTTC. Using reference TRBV7-8 and TRBJ2-7 for the parts outside the CDR3, the full variable domain is GAGVSQSPRYKVAKRGQDVALRCDPISGHVSLFWYQQALGQGPEFLTYFQNEAQLDKSGLPSDRFFAERPEGSVSTLKIQRTQQEDSAVYLCASSSPGLVYEQYFGPGTRLTVT.

This chain connects TRBV18 to TRBJ1-1; D is unclear. With 6 bases removed from V and 5 bases from J, the gap between germline ends came to 16 bases. This CDR3 region has 14 residues. CDR1 is KGHSH and CDR2 is LQKENI in the germline V gene. The CDR3 sequence: CASSREGETTEAFF. CDR3 nucleotides: TGTGCCAGCTCGAGGGAGGGAGAAACAACTGAAGCTTTCTTT. The full variable domain, with the rest looked up from reference TRBV18 and TRBJ1-1, is NAGVMQNPRHLVRRRGQEARLRCSPMKGHSHVYWYRQLPEEGLKFMVYLQKENIIDESGMPKERFSAEFPKEGPSILRIQQVVRGDSAAYFCASSREGETTEAFFGQGTRLTVV.

V usage is TRBV5-1 and J usage is TRBJ2-5; a possible D gene is TRBD1 (6 bases). Germline CDR1 is SGHRS and CDR2 is YFSETQ. The CDR3 has 14 amino acids. The ends were cut back, 4 bases at V and 2 bases at J, with 12 bases in the middle. CDR3 protein: CASSPGTNQETQYF. CDR3 nucleotides: TGCGCCAGCAGCCCCGGGACAAATCAAGAGACCCAGTACTTC.